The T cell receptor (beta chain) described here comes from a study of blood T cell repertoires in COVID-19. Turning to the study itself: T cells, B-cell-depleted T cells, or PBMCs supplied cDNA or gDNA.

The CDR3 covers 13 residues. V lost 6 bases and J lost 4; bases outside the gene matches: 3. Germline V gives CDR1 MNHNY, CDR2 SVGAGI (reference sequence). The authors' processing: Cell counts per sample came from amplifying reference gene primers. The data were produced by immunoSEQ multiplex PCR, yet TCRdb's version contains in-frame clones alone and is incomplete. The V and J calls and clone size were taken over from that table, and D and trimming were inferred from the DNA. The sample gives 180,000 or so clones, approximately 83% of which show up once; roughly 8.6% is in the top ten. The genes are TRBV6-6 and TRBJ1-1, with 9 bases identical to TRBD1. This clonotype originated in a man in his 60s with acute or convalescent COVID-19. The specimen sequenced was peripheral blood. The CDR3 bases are TGTGCCAGCAGACCGGGACAGGGCACTGAAGCTTTCTTT. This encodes CASRPGQGTEAFF.